This TCR beta chain was identified in a study of metastatic and nonmetastatic thyroid tumors. At the level of the study: Malignant thyroid and benign thyroid patients provided blood and tumor or nodule tissue whose repertoires were compared. Study-level findings and limits: Significantly greater TCR beta diversity was reportedly found in malignant thyroid tumors than in benign nodules (in blood and tumor).

In the authors' methods: Construction of a distant-metastasis classifier for papillary thyroid cancer relied on CDR3 differences across clinicopathological groups. MiXCR was used by TCRdb to re-call the PCR reads. What appears here as the V and J calls and clone size reflects TCRdb's work, not the paper's. The sample shows some 4,500 clones, around 20% of them seen only once. Nobody among the patients had been given any treatment before thyroid surgery. This clone is medium-sized (0.01 to 0.1%). The antigen is not known. V was shortened by 5 bases and J by 6 bases, with 25 bases between the two germline ends. CDR1 is SGHTA and CDR2 is FQGNSA in the germline V gene. The CDR3 is 17 residues long.

The V gene is TRBV7-2, the J gene TRBJ1-2; a weak D match, TRBD1 (5 bases). The receptor's source is a male donor with papillary thyroid cancer or a benign thyroid nodule (not recorded which). Some clones in this sample may be carry-over from other donors' samples. Sequences were obtained from adjacent normal tissue. CDR3 DNA: TGTGCCAGCAGCGACTATCTGACGGGGGTAGGTGGCAATGGCTACACCTTC. Residues: CASSDYLTGVGGNGYTF.